This T cell receptor beta chain was retrieved from a study of T cell repertoires in ileal Crohn's disease. Across the whole study: All patients had surgery for stricturing (around 60%) or penetrating (about 40%) disease. About half received postoperative treatment, around twelve with thiopurines and around 17 anti-TNF.

Using immunoSEQ multiplex PCR, the repertoire was profiled, and TCRdb retains in-frame clones only, with some absent. The data show roughly 11,000 clones, more than 65% seen once. Study-wide results and limits: Compared with CD4 T cells, sorted CD8 cells carried more expanded clones.

As for this clone: Its target is unknown.

V lost 6 bases and J lost 3; bases outside the gene matches: 4. This CDR3 has 13 residues. Germline V lookup: CDR1 SQVTM, CDR2 ANQGSEA. This receptor was obtained from an adult with Crohn's disease. The V and J genes are TRBV29-1 and TRBJ1-4, with TRBD1 matching 7 bases. Material for sequencing was ileal tissue. The CDR3 DNA sequence: TGCAGCGTATCGGACAGGTCTAATGAAAAACTGTTTTTT. Amino acid sequence: CSVSDRSNEKLFF.